The 10 T cell receptor beta chains below all came from one sample that was sequenced in a study of T cells after yellow fever vaccination. In TCRdb, the 5' RACE reads were re-called with MiXCR into one record per CDR3 protein. Of 110,000 to 150,000 distinct CDR3 sequences detected, 5% to 8% appear once; the ten largest clones hold more than 0.55%. Sequencing was performed on CD4+ T cells sorted from PBMCs, taken 10 days after the yellow fever booster vaccination. All receptors come from a man aged 30 to 45 who received the YFV17D yellow fever vaccine.

This clonotype showed up many times. J is TRBJ1-5 and V is TRBV30, with a tentative D call TRBD1 (6 bases). Germline loops: CDR1 GTSNPN, CDR2 SVGIG (reference sequence). With 3 bases removed from V and 3 bases from J, the gap between germline ends came to 15 bases. This CDR3 is built from 15 residues. CDR3 protein: CAWRVSDRNNQPQHF. For the CDR3, the DNA is TGTGCCTGGAGAGTCTCGGACAGAAACAATCAGCCCCAGCATTTT.

This clonotype has ten or more counts. V usage is TRBV6-1 and J usage is TRBJ1-3; TRBD1 agrees at 7 bases. CDR1 and CDR2 (germline): MNHNS, SASEGT. J was trimmed by 8 bases and V by 8 bases; bases with no gene match: 9. This CDR3 region has 13 residues. DNA for the CDR3: TGTGCCAGCGTGATTCCAGGGGGAGACACCATATATTTT. Amino acids: CASVIPGGDTIYF.

Ten or more counts support this clonotype. The genes are TRBV6-6 and TRBJ1-3; D is ambiguous. Germline lookup yields CDR1 MNHNY and CDR2 SVGAGI (reference sequence). The V end was cut by 6 bases, the J end by 4 bases, with 7 bases between. The CDR3 contains 12 residues. The CDR3 nucleotides read TGTGCCAGCAGGCCTCCGGGAAACACCATATATTTT. Amino acid sequence: CASRPPGNTIYF.

This clonotype was seen ten or more times. The CDR3 bases are TGTGCCAGCAGCTTAGATAGATTCACCGGGGAGCTGTTTTTT. This translates into CASSLDRFTGELFF. The chain uses TRBV7-2 and TRBJ2-2; the D is unclear. The V end was cut by 1 base, the J end by 4 bases, with 7 bases between. The CDR3 totals 14 residues. Germline V gene lookup returns CDR1 SGHTA and CDR2 FQGNSA.

This clonotype was counted at least ten times. The rearrangement uses TRBV28 and TRBJ2-1; possibly TRBD2 for D (6 bases). Trimming stripped 4 bases from V and 15 bases from J, with 13 bases between. CDR3 length: 11 residues. Germline loops: CDR1 MDHEN, CDR2 SYDVKM. CDR3 residues: CASSSTSMPFF. Here the CDR3 DNA reads TGTGCCAGCAGTTCCACTAGCATGCCGTTCTTC.

In its sample, this clonotype was seen many times. V gene TRBV19 combines with J gene TRBJ2-7; D is undetermined. Germline values: CDR1 LNHDA, CDR2 SQIVND (reference sequence). This CDR3 has 14 amino acids. V lost 2 bases to trimming and J lost 3 bases, with 11 bases between them. The CDR3 protein is CASSIPGGYYEQYF. The CDR3 DNA reads as TGTGCCAGTAGTATACCCGGTGGGTACTACGAGCAGTACTTC.

This clonotype occurred many times. The chain joins TRBV23-1 to TRBJ2-7; possibly TRBD2 for D (6 bases). TRBV23-1 is sorted into the ORF group, with uncertain function. The V and J ends lost 0 bases and 7 bases respectively, with 13 bases between them. The CDR3 has 14 amino acids. The CDR3 spells CASSQSDYTGEQYF. The CDR3 DNA reads as TGCGCCAGCAGTCAATCGGACTACACTGGGGAGCAGTACTTC.

This clonotype was seen ten or more times. This chain uses TRBV20-1 with TRBJ1-2; D is uncertain. The CDR3 covers 12 residues. Germline loops: CDR1 DFQATT, CDR2 SNEGSKA (reference sequence). With 8 bases removed from V and 2 bases from J, the gap between germline ends came to 12 bases. The CDR3 region is CSTPTDNYGYTF. The CDR3 DNA sequence: TGCAGTACCCCGACGGACAACTATGGCTACACCTTC.

In its sample, this clonotype was seen many times. This chain uses TRBV28 with TRBJ1-2; 7 bases map to TRBD1. The CDR3 sequence is 14 residues long. The trim removed 7 bases at V and 4 bases at J, leaving 9 bases unmatched. CDR1 and CDR2 (germline): MDHEN, SYDVKM. CDR3 DNA: TGTGCCAGCACCCAGGGGGGGGAGGCCTATGGCTACACCTTC. The encoded protein is CASTQGGEAYGYTF.

This clonotype was counted at least ten times. V is TRBV24-1 and J is TRBJ2-2; D is uncertain. V was cut by 2 bases and J by 4 bases, with 4 bases left in between. From germline, CDR1 is KGHDR and CDR2 SFDVKD. The CDR3 has 13 amino acids. The CDR3 protein is CATSDSVTGELFF. The CDR3 DNA reads as TGTGCCACCAGTGATTCGGTCACCGGGGAGCTGTTTTTT.